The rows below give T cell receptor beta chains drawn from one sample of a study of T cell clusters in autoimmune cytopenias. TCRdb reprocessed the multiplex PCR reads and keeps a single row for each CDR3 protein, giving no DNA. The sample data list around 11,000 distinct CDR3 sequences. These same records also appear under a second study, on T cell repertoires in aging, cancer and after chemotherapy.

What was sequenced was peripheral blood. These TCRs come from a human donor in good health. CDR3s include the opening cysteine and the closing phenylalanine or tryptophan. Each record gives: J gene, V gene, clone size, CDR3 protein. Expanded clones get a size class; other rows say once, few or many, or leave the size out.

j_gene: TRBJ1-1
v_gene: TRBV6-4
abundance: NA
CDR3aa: CASSYSFQGGTEAFF

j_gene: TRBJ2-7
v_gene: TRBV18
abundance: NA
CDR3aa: CVSSSGNEQYF

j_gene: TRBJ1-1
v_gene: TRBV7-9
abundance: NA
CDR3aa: CASSLSEGTNKGFF

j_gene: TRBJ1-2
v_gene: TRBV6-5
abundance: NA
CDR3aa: CASTSWKGGYTF

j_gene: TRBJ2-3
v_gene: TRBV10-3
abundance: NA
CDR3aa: CAISGYSPLTDTQYF

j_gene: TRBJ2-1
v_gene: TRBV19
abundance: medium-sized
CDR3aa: CASSRPGVAGGNAYNEQFF

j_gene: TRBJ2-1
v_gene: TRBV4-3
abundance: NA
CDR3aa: CASSQEKTTLDSYNEQFF

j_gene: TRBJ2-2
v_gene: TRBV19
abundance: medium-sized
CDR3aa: CASSVSGRRVTGELFF

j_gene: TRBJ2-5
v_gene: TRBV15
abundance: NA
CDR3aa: CATSRGRREGLFQETQYF

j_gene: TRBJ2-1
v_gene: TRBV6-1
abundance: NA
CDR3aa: CASVLAGGYNEQFF

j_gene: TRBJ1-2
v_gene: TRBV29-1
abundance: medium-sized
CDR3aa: CSVRTGGGENGYTF

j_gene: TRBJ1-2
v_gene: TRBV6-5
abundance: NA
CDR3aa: CASSTGGIPYGYTF

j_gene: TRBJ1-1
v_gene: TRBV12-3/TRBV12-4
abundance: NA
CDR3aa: CASSLVSGTNTEAFF

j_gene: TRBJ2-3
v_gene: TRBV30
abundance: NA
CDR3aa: CAWSVGSGGTDTQYF

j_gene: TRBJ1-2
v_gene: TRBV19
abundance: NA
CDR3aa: CASSSQGRDGYTF

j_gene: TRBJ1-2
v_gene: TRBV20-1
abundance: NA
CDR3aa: CSASPGSSYGYTF

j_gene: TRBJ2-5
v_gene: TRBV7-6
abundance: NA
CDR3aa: CASSLGWVETQYF

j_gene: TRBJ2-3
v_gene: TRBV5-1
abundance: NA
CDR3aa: CASSTRTSGSPDTQYF

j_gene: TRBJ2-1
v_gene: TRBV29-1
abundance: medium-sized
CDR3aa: CSSPTSGTYNEQFF

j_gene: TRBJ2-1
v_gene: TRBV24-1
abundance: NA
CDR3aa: CATSNTRGSARWSEQFF

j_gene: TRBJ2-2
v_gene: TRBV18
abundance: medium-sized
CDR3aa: CASSPRIRVEAGELFF

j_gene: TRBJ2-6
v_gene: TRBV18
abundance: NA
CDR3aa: CASSPPVGANVLTF

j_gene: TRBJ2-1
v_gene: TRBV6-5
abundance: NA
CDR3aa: CASRGGLARWGSSYNEQFF

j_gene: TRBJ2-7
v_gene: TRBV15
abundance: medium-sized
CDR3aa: CATSARRGVSPSEEQYF

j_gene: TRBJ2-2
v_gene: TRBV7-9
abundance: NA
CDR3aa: CASSKRTGGETGELFF

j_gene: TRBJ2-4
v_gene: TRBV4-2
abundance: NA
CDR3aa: CASSQGGLAENIQYF

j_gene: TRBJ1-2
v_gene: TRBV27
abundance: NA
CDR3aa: CASSTTGGLGYTF

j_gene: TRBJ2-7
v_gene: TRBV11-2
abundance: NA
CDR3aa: CASSLHDSGSYEQYF

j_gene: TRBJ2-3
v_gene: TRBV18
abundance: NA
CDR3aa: CASSPRQRSTDTQYF

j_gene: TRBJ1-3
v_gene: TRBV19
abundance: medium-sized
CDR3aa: CASSPNSGNTIYF

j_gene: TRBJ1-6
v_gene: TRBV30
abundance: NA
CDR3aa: CAWSVGGGLTGLNSPLHF

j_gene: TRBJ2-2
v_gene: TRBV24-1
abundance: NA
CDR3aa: CATSGGNTGELFF

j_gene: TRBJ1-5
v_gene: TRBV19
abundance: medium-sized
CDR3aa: CASKAGWGNQPQHF

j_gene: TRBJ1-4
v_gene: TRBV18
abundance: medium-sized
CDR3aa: CASSPPSGPYEKLFF

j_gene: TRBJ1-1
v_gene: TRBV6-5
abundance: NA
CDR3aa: CASTQGRMNTGAFF

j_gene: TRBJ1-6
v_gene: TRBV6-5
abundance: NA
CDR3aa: CASSPRNNSPLHF

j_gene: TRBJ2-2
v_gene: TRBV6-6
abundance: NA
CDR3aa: CASSLLAQGAGELFF